These T cell receptor beta chains were read from a single sample in a study of immune cell composition in non-small cell lung cancer. Assay: immunoSEQ multiplex PCR; the TCRdb copy retains only in-frame clones and omits some. The sample consists of 14,000 to 15,000 clones, about two thirds of them appearing once. The specimen sequenced was lung tumor tissue. Every receptor here comes from a human donor with non-small cell lung cancer. CDR3s include the opening cysteine and the closing phenylalanine or tryptophan. Each record gives: D gene, clone size, V gene, J gene, CDR3 DNA, CDR3 protein. D genes are given only for firm matches. The listing skips clone size in some rows; elsewhere it reads once, few, many or a size class.

.	once	TRBV7-9	TRBJ2-3	TGTGCCAGCAGCCGACTGGGGGCGGGGGCGGCCGGAGATACGCAGTATTTT	CASSRLGAGAAGDTQYF
.	.	TRBV4-2	TRBJ2-1	TGTGCCAGCCTTAAGAGGGGGACTACCAATGAGCAGTTCTTC	CASLKRGTTNEQFF
TRBD1	.	TRBV10-3	TRBJ1-1	TGTGCCATCAGGGGACAGGCTGAAGCTTTCTTT	CAIRGQAEAFF
TRBD2	medium-sized	TRBV2	TRBJ2-2	TGTGCCAGCAGTGATCTAGCGGGGAGCCGCACCGGGGAGCTGTTTTTT	CASSDLAGSRTGELFF
.	once	TRBV19	TRBJ1-3	TGTGCCAGTACCACTTATGCAGGTGGTTCTGGAAACACCATATATTTT	CASTTYAGGSGNTIYF
.	.	TRBV18	TRBJ1-2	TGTGCCAGCTCACCATCGACAGATAACTATGGCTACACCTTC	CASSPSTDNYGYTF
TRBD1	few	TRBV5-1	TRBJ1-2	TGCGCCAGCGGGACAGGGTATGACTATGGCTACACCTTC	CASGTGYDYGYTF
.	.	TRBV7-9	TRBJ2-2	TGTGCCAGCAGCCCGAGTCTTTTATCCGGGGAGCTGTTTTTT	CASSPSLLSGELFF
.	few	TRBV10-3	TRBJ2-7	TGTGCCATCAGTGAACCGGGGGAGAGCTACGAGCAGTACTTC	CAISEPGESYEQYF
.	.	TRBV4-3	TRBJ1-4	TGCGCCAGCAGCCAGGGTGTTTTTGCGGGAAATGAAAAACTGTTTTTT	CASSQGVFAGNEKLFF